These 20 T cell receptor beta chains share one sample of origin, sequenced in a study of blood T cell repertoires in COVID-19. Method: immunoSEQ multiplex PCR; TCRdb's copy keeps in-frame clones and lacks some. Of around 300,000 clones listed, 86% are singletons. The sequencing sample was made of peripheral blood. These receptor sequences come from a woman aged 25 to 45 with active or convalescent COVID-19.

The chain is built from TRBV19 and TRBJ2-3, with D possibly being TRBD2 (7 bases). In germline, CDR1 is LNHDA, CDR2 SQIVND (reference sequence). CDR3 size: 16 residues. Trimming removed 3 bases from V and 0 bases from J, with 13 bases in between. CDR3 in amino acids: CASSIDGGPSTDTQYF. In DNA form, the CDR3 reads TGTGCCAGTAGTATCGACGGGGGGCCCAGCACAGATACGCAGTATTTT.

The chain uses TRBV3-1 (or the pseudogene TRBV3-2) and TRBJ1-2; D not resolved. The CDR3 consists of 17 residues. Trimming stripped 5 bases from V and 7 bases from J, with 26 bases between. The germline V gene has CDR1 LGHDT and CDR2 YNNKEL (reference sequence). The chain's CDR3 is CASSGTRGAAGWGGYTF. The CDR3, as DNA: TGTGCCAGCAGCGGTACGAGAGGAGCCGCGGGGTGGGGTGGCTACACCTTC.

This clone appeared a single time. V usage is TRBV5-1 and J usage is TRBJ1-6, with 9 bases fitting TRBD1. CDR3 size: 15 residues. Trimming took 4 bases from V and 9 from J; bases not matched to a gene: 8. Germline lookup yields CDR1 SGHRS and CDR2 YFSETQ. The CDR3 here is CASSPGQGHTSPLHF. DNA for the CDR3: TGCGCCAGCAGCCCAGGACAGGGGCATACTTCACCCCTCCACTTT.

Regarding this clone: At one end the junction does not follow the germline gene, possibly because of a read error. J is TRBJ2-7 and V is TRBV15; TRBD2 matches 9 bases. This CDR3 has 13 amino acids. CDR1 and CDR2 from the germline V gene are LNHNV and YYDKDF (reference sequence). CDR3 bases: TGCGCAGCGGGGGGCCTTGGAGCAGGCGAGCAGTACTTC. Translated: CAAGGLGAGEQYF.

This clone was detected a few times. This chain joins TRBV7-6 and TRBJ1-6; D unresolved. CDR3 length equals 16 residues. V was cut by 1 base and J by 4 bases, with 11 bases left in between. CDR1 and CDR2 (germline): SGHVS, FNYEAQ. As DNA, the CDR3 is TGTGCCAGCAGCTTAGGTGGGCGGGATTATAATTCACCCCTCCACTTT. Amino acid sequence: CASSLGGRDYNSPLHF.

This CDR3 is CAIARGNSPLHF. DNA of the CDR3: TGTGCCATCGCGCGGGGTAATTCACCCCTCCACTTT. The chain uses TRBV10-3 and TRBJ1-6; D not certain. The V and J ends lost 8 bases and 6 bases respectively, with 8 bases between them. There are 12 residues in the CDR3. Germline V gene lookup returns CDR1 ENHRY and CDR2 SYGVKD.

The rearrangement links TRBV24-1 to TRBJ1-1, with D perhaps matching TRBD1 (5 bases). The CDR3 is 15 amino acids. The germline V and J ends were trimmed by 5 bases and 0 bases, with 12 bases remaining between them. Germline lookup yields CDR1 KGHDR and CDR2 SFDVKD. CDR3 nucleotides: TGTGCCACCAGTGGCCGAGGAGGGGTGAACACTGAAGCTTTCTTT. Protein: CATSGRGGVNTEAFF.

This chain links TRBV23-1 with TRBJ1-5, with 7 positions matching TRBD1. TRBV23-1 is an open reading frame, and its role is uncertain. This CDR3 contains 17 residues. Germline trimming cut 3 bases from V and 0 bases from J; bases unmatched to any gene: 8. The CDR3 DNA is TGCGCCAGCAGTCAGCCGGACAGGTCGTATAGCAATCAGCCCCAGCATTTT. Translated: CASSQPDRSYSNQPQHF.

CDR3 bases: TGTGCCAGCAGCTTAGCCCCCGGGACAGGGCAAGAGACCCAGTACTTC. Protein product: CASSLAPGTGQETQYF. The V and J genes are TRBV7-9 and TRBJ2-5; 9 nucleotides align to TRBD1. CDR3 length: 16 amino acids. J lost 2 bases, V lost 0 bases, and 4 bases had no gene match. The germline gives CDR1 SEHNR, CDR2 FQNEAQ (reference sequence).

The J gene is TRBJ2-3, the V gene TRBV7-2; maybe TRBD2 (6 bases). Deletions cut 2 bases from V and 1 base from J, with 13 bases between. The germline CDR1 and CDR2 sequences are SGHTA and FQGNSA. CDR3 length equals 16 residues. CDR3 amino acids: CASSLMLGLRTDTQYF. The CDR3 nucleotides are TGTGCCAGCAGCTTAATGTTAGGACTACGCACAGATACGCAGTATTTT.

The V call is TRBV19, the J call TRBJ1-6, with D perhaps TRBD1 (6 bases). CDR3 length: 16 residues. Trimming shortened V by 6 bases and J by 4 bases, and 16 bases separated the two germline ends. From germline, CDR1 is LNHDA and CDR2 SQIVND (reference sequence). The CDR3, as DNA: TGTGCCAGTAGAAGCGGACAGCCCTTATATAATTCACCCCTCCACTTT. It is translated as CASRSGQPLYNSPLHF.

The V call is TRBV10-3, the J call TRBJ1-1, with D tentatively TRBD1 (6 bases). The CDR3 has 14 amino acids. V was clipped by 6 bases and J by 6 bases, with 17 bases between them. Looked up from germline, CDR1 is ENHRY and CDR2 is SYGVKD. CDR3 sequence reads: CAIRNRVASSEAFF. The DNA for the CDR3 is TGTGCCATCAGGAACAGGGTCGCGTCGTCTGAAGCTTTCTTT.

CDR3 region: CASSLTGGSEQFF. CDR3 DNA: TGTGCCAGCAGCTTAACCGGGGGGAGTGAGCAGTTCTTC. The J gene is TRBJ2-1, the V gene TRBV7-6; 7 nucleotides line up with TRBD2. V lost 2 bases to trimming and J lost 9 bases; unmatched junction nucleotides: 4. The CDR3 length is 13 residues. The germline CDR1 and CDR2 sequences are SGHVS and FNYEAQ.

The CDR3 spells CASSLEWQGYGYTF. The CDR3 DNA sequence: TGTGCCAGCAGCTTAGAATGGCAGGGCTATGGCTACACCTTC. The chain employs TRBV11-2 and TRBJ1-2, with a possible D match to TRBD1 (5 bases). This CDR3 is 14 amino acids long. V was shortened by 0 bases and J by 4 bases, with 9 bases between the two germline ends. CDR1 is SGHAT, CDR2 FQNNGV, per germline.

This chain uses TRBV6-4 with TRBJ1-1, with TRBD1 as a possible D gene (6 bases). The CDR3 runs 13 residues. Germline V gene sequence: CDR1 MRHNA, CDR2 SNTAGT. V lost 6 bases and J 5 bases, leaving 13 bases between the germline ends. Written as DNA, the CDR3 is TGTGCCAGCAGCGCTACAGGGAAGACTGAAGCTTTCTTT. Translated: CASSATGKTEAFF.

The rearrangement joins TRBV10-3 to TRBJ1-2; perhaps TRBD1 as D (6 bases). With 5 bases removed from V and 7 bases from J, the gap between germline ends came to 14 bases. Germline CDR1 and CDR2: ENHRY and SYGVKD. CDR3 length: 13 residues. Here the CDR3 DNA reads TGTGCCATCAGTCCAGGGGTCCAGGGTGGCTACACCTTC. Its translation: CAISPGVQGGYTF.

This chain joins TRBV10-3 and TRBJ2-7; TRBD1 agrees at 9 bases. Trimming took 3 bases from V and 0 from J; bases not matched to a gene: 6. Germline CDR1 is ENHRY and CDR2 is SYGVKD. The CDR3 sequence is 16 residues long. The CDR3 coding sequence is TGTGCCATCAGTGACCCCCGGGACAGGGCCTCCTACGAGCAGTACTTC. Its protein product is CAISDPRDRASYEQYF.

This clone was seen a few times. V is TRBV28 and J is TRBJ1-1; 7 nucleotides line up with TRBD1. V was clipped by 4 bases and J by 4 bases; unmatched bases: 6. Germline V gene sequence: CDR1 MDHEN, CDR2 SYDVKM. This CDR3 spans 14 amino acids. The chain's CDR3 is CASSSTGDSTEAFF. CDR3 in DNA: TGTGCCAGCAGTTCCACAGGGGATTCCACTGAAGCTTTCTTT. Using reference TRBV28 and TRBJ1-1 for the parts outside the CDR3, the full variable domain is DVKVTQSSRYLVKRTGEKVFLECVQDMDHENMFWYRQDPGLGLRLIYFSYDVKMKEKGDIPEGYSVSREKKERFSLILESASTNQTSMYLCASSSTGDSTEAFFGQGTRLTVV.

This clone was seen more than once but under ten times. The chain is built from TRBV7-2 and TRBJ2-5; a weak D match, TRBD2 (6 bases). Germline V gene data show CDR1 as SGHTA and CDR2 as FQGNSA. Trimming left V 0 bases short and J 4 bases short, with 18 bases between. This CDR3 is built from 17 residues. In DNA form, the CDR3 reads TGTGCCAGCAGCTTAGCCCGCGGAGGGTTGGGGGGAGAGACCCAGTACTTC. Amino acid sequence: CASSLARGGLGGETQYF.

This chain uses TRBV5-1 with TRBJ1-6, with D possibly TRBD1 on 6 matching bases. CDR1 is SGHRS, CDR2 YFSETQ, per germline. Deletions cut 7 bases from V and 5 bases from J, with 10 bases between. This CDR3 region has 13 residues. CDR3 residues: CASRTEDNSPLHF. The CDR3, as DNA: TGCGCCAGCCGGACAGAGGATAATTCACCCCTCCACTTT. Filled out from reference TRBV5-1 and TRBJ1-6, the complete variable domain reads KAGVTQTPRYLIKTRGQQVTLSCSPISGHRSVSWYQQTPGQGLQFLFEYFSETQRNKGNFPGRFSGRQFSNSRSEMNVSTLELGDSALYLCASRTEDNSPLHFGNGTRLTVT.